This T cell receptor (beta chain) was found in a study of shared clonotypes between healthy human individuals. Study conclusions and caveats: Generally, naive subsets (rather than memory subsets) showed larger estimated richness.

On this clone: Its cognate antigen is unknown.

The germline V and J ends were trimmed by 4 bases and 4 bases, with 19 bases remaining between them. The CDR3 sequence is 17 residues long. CDR1 and CDR2 (germline): SNHLY, FYNNEI. The assay was immunoSEQ multiplex PCR, and TCRdb's table has in-frame clones only and misses some. The table has around 690,000 clones, 90% seen once; the top ten hold 30% to 40%. The sequencing sample was made of memory CD8+ T cells from PBMCs. Subset noted: CD45RO+ cells pooled with CCR7-negative TemRA cells. The rearrangement links TRBV2 to TRBJ2-2, with D perhaps TRBD1 (6 bases). The TCR sequence derives from a man aged 18 to 29 in good health. Some clones in this sample may be carry-over from other donors' samples. CDR3 coding DNA: TGTGCCAGCAGTGTTAGTTGGGGGCCCTTTTTCACCGGGGAGCTGTTTTTT. This codes for CASSVSWGPFFTGELFF.